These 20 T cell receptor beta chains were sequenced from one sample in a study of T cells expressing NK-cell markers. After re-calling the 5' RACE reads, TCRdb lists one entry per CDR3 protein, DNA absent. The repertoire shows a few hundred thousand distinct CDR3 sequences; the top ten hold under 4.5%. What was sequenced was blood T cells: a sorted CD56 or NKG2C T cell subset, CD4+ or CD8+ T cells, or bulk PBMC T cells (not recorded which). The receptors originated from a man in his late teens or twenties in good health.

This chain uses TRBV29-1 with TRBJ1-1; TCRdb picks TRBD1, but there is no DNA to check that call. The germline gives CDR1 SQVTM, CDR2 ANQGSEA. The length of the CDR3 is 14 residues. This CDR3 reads CSVEGLTVYTEAFF.

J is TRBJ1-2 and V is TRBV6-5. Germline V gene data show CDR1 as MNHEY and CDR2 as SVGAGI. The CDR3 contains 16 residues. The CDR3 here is CASSSRIEERNYGYTF.

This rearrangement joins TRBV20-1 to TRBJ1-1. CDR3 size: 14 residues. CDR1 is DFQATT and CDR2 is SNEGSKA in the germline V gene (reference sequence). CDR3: CSAREATDLTEAFF.

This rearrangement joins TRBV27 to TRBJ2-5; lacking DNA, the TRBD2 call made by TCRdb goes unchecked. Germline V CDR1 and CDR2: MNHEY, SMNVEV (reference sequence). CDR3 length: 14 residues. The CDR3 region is CASSRSGSQETQYF.

This CDR3 reads CASSYSIRDSRTDTQYF. The chain links TRBV6-5 to TRBJ2-3; TCRdb lists TRBD1, though no DNA is available to test this call. Germline V CDR1 and CDR2: MNHEY, SVGAGI. The CDR3 is made up of 17 amino acids.

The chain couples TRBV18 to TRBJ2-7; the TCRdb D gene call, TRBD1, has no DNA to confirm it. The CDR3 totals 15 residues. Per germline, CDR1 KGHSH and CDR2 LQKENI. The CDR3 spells CASSPTQGLGNEQYF.

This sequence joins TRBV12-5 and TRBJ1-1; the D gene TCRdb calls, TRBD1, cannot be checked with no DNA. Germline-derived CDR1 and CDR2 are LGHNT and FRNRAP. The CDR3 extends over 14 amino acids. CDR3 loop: CASGRDASNTEAFF.

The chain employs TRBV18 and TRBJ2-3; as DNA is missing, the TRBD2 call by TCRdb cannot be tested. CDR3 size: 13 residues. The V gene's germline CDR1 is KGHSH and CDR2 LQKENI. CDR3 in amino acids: CASSDSPTDTQYF.

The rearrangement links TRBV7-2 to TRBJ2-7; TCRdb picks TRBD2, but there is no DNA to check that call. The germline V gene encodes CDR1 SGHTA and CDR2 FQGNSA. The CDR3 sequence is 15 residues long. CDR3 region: CASSLDPAGVREQYF.

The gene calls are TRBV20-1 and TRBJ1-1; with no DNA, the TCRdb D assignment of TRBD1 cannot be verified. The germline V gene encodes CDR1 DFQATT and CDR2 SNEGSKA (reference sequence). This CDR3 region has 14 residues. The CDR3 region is CSARFTTGYTEAFF.

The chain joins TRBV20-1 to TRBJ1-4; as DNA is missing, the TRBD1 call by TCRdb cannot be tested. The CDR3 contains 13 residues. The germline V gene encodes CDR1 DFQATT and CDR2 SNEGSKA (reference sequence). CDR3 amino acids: CSAITGLGEKLFF.

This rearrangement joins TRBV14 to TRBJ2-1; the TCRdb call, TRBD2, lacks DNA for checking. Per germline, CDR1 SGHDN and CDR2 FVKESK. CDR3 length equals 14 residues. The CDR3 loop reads CASSQEGLAYEQFF.

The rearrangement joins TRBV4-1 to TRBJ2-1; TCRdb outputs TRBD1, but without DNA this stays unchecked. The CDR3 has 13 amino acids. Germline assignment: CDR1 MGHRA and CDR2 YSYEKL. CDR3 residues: CASSQDWGAEQFF.

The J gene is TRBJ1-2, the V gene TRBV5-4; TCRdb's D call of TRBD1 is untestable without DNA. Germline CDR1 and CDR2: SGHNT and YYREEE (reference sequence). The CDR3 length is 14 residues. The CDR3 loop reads CASSHTDRVYGYTF.

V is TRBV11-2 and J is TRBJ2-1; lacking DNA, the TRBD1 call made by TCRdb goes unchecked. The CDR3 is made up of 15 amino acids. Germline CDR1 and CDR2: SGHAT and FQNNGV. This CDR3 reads CASSFRGQGLNEQFF.

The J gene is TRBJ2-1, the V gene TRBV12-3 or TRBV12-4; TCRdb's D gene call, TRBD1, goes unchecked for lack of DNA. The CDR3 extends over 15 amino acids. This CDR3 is CASSFPGQGVNEQFF.

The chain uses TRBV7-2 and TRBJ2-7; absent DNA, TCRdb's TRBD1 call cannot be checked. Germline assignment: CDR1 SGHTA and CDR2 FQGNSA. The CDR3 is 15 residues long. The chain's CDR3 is CASSSRGTGKYEQYF.

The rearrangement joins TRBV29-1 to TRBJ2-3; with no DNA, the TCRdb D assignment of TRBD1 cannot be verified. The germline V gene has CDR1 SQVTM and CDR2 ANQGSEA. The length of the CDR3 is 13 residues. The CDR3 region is CSLWGQLTDTQYF.

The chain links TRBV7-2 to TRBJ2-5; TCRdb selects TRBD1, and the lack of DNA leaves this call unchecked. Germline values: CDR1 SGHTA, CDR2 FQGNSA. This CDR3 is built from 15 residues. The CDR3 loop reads CASSPLDRDPWTQYF.

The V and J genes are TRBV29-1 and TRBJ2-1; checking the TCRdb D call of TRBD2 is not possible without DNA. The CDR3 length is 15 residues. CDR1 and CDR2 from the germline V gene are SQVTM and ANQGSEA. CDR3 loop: CSVEGRLAGVGEQFF.